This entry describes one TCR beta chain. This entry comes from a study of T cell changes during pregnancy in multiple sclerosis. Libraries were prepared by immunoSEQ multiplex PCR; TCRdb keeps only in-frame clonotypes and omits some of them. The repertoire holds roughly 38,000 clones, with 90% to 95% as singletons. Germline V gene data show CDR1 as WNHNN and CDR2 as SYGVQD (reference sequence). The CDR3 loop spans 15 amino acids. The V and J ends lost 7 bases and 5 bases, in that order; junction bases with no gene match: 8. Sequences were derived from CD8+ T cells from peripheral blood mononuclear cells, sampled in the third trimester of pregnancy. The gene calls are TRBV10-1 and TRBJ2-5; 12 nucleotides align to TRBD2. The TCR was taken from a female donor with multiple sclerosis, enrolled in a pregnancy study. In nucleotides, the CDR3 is TGCGCCAGCATTCGACTAGCGGGAGAGGAGGAGACCCAGTACTTC. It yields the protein CASIRLAGEEETQYF.